This TCR beta chain was captured in a study of T cells in Graves' hyperthyroidism and ophthalmopathy. RNA transcripts were the template for amplifying TCR beta CDR3 regions. The study used the HTBI primer set for a first-round RT-PCR of the TCR CDR3. TCRdb passed the multiplex PCR reads through MiXCR, listing each CDR3 protein once. The data contain 500,000 to 800,000 distinct CDR3 sequences, 14% of them singletons. The germline CDR1 and CDR2 sequences are DFQATT and SNEGSKA (reference sequence). The CDR3 contains 18 residues. Unmatched junction bases numbered 16, after V lost 1 base and J lost 6 bases. Uncontrolled infection, other autoimmune disease, pregnancy or lactation excluded patients. This clonotype was detected only a few times.

The sample was blood. The clonotype was recovered from a woman aged 50 to 60 with Graves' ophthalmopathy. The rearrangement joins TRBV20-1 to TRBJ2-1; the match to TRBD2 covers 9 bases. This CDR3 is CSARGREGPLQGGNEQFF. The CDR3 DNA reads as TGCAGTGCTAGAGGGCGGGAGGGTCCACTTCAGGGGGGCAATGAGCAGTTCTTC.